Listed below are T cell receptor beta chains from one sample, sequenced in a study of cytomegalovirus exposure and HLA in healthy donors. Profiling relied on immunoSEQ multiplex PCR, and the TCRdb table lists in-frame clones only, not all of them. Here the sample spans around 130,000 clones, roughly 9% being singletons. Sequenced material: PBMCs. These receptors originate from a woman between 40 and 50 years old in good health and CMV-seropositive. Both conserved end residues are part of each CDR3. Fields, in order: J gene, D gene, clone size, V gene, CDR3 DNA, CDR3 protein. A D gene is named only where the DNA matches it firmly. Some rows have no size entry. The others give once, few or many, or a class for an expanded clone.

TRBJ2-7	TRBD1	-	TRBV5-1	TGCGCCAGCAGCGCGGAGACAGGGGTCTCCTACGAGCAGTACTTC	CASSAETGVSYEQYF
TRBJ1-2	-	few	TRBV6-1	TGTGCCAGCCGAAGCGCGGACAGTTATAACTATGGCTACACCTTC	CASRSADSYNYGYTF
TRBJ2-2	-	few	TRBV2	TGTGCCAGCATGGACCCAGGGCGCCTTTCGAACACCGGGGAGCTGTTTTTT	CASMDPGRLSNTGELFF
TRBJ1-1	-	-	TRBV20-1	TGCAGCCGGGAGGGGGGGAATGAAGCTTTCTTT	CSREGGNEAFF
TRBJ1-1	-	-	TRBV7-2	TGTGCCAGCAGCCCCTGGGGGGTGTACACTGAAGCTTTCTTT	CASSPWGVYTEAFF
TRBJ1-6	-	few	TRBV27	TGTGCCAGCAGTTTAGAGAGTATGGTTTCACCCCTCCACTTT	CASSLESMVSPLHF
TRBJ1-6	-	-	TRBV19	TGTGCCAGTAGTATTGGTGGGGGAGGCTCCTATAATTCACCCCTCCACTTT	CASSIGGGGSYNSPLHF
TRBJ2-1	-	few	TRBV7-8	TGTGCCAGCAGCCCAGGATTGGCTTACGGAAATGAGCAGTTCTTC	CASSPGLAYGNEQFF
TRBJ2-7	-	-	TRBV4-2	TGTGCCAGCAGCCAGGGCGGAGGAGGGTACGAGCAGTACTTC	CASSQGGGGYEQYF
TRBJ1-1	-	-	TRBV18	TGTGCCAGCTCACCCTCGGACAGAGCCGCTGAAGCTTTCTTT	CASSPSDRAAEAFF
TRBJ1-2	-	few	TRBV29-1	TGCAGCGTTGAAGGACAACAGGGAAACTATGGCTACACCTTC	CSVEGQQGNYGYTF
TRBJ1-1	TRBD1	-	TRBV11-3	TGTGCCAGCAGCCGACAGGGAAACACTGAAGCTTTCTTT	CASSRQGNTEAFF
TRBJ2-2	TRBD1	-	TRBV7-3	TGTGCCAGCAGCCCGCGGACAGGGGCGAACACCGGGGAGCTGTTTTTT	CASSPRTGANTGELFF
TRBJ1-5	TRBD1	-	TRBV6-1	TGTGCCAGCAGTGTGACAGGGGGCGGACAGCCCCAGCATTTT	CASSVTGGGQPQHF
TRBJ2-1	-	-	TRBV7-7	TGTGCCAGCAGCTTAGGGGCGGGAACCTACAATGAGCAGTTCTTC	CASSLGAGTYNEQFF
TRBJ2-5	-	-	TRBV7-7	TGTGCCAGCTGGACTCAAGAGACCCAGTACTTC	CASWTQETQYF
TRBJ1-1	TRBD1	-	TRBV6-6	TGTGCCAGCCGGACAGGGGGGACTGAAGCTTTCTTT	CASRTGGTEAFF